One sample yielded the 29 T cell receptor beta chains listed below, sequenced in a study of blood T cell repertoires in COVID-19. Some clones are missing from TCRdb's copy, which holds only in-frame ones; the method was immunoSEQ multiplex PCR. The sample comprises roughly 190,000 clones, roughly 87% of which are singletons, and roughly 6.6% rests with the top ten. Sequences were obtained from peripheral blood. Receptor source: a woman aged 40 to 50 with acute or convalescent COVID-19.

The CDR3 DNA reads as TGTGCCAGCAGTTCTGGACTGCTCTCCTACGAGCAGTACTTC. Translating it yields CASSSGLLSYEQYF. The chain couples TRBV27 to TRBJ2-7, with D maybe TRBD2 (5 bases). Germline V gene lookup returns CDR1 MNHEY and CDR2 SMNVEV (reference sequence). The CDR3 is 14 residues long. V was cut by 4 bases and J by 0 bases, with 10 bases left in between.

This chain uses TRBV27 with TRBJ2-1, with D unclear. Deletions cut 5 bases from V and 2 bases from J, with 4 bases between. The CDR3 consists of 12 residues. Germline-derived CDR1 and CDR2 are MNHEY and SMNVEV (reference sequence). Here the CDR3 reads CASSTTYNEQFF. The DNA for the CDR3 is TGTGCCAGCAGTACAACCTACAATGAGCAGTTCTTC.

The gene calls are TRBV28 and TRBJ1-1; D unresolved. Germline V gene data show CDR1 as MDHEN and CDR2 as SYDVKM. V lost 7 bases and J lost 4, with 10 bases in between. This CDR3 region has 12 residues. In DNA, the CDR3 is TGTGCCAGCACCAAAATCGGCACTGAAGCTTTCTTT. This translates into CASTKIGTEAFF.

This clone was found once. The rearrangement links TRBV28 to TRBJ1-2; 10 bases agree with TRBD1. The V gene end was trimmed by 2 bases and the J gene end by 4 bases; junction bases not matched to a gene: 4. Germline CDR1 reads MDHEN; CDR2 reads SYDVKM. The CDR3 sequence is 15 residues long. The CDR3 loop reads CASSLTGQGSYGYTF. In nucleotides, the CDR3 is TGTGCCAGCAGTTTAACGGGACAGGGGTCCTATGGCTACACCTTC.

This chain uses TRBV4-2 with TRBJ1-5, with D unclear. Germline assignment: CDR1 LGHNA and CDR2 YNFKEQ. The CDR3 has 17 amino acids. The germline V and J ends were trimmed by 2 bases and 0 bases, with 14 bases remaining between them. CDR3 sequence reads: CASSQFSTDLSNQPQHF. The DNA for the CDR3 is TGTGCCAGCAGCCAATTCTCAACAGATCTTAGCAATCAGCCCCAGCATTTT.

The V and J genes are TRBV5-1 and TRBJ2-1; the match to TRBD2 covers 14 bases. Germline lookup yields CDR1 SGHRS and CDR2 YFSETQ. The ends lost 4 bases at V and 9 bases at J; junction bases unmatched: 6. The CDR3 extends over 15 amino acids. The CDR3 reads CASSEGLAGVSEQFF. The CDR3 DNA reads TGCGCCAGCAGCGAGGGACTAGCGGGAGTCAGTGAGCAGTTCTTC.

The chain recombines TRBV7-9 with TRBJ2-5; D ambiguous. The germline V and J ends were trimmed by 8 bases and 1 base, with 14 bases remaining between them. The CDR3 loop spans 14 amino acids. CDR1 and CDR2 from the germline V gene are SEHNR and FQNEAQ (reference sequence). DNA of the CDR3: TGTGCCAGCCGGCCCCCGGGTCGCCAAGAGACCCAGTACTTC. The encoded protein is CASRPPGRQETQYF.

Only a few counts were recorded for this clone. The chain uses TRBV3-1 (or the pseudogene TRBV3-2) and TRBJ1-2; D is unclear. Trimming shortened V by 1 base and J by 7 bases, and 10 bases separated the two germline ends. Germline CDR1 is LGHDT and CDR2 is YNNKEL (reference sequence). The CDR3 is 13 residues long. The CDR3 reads CASSQVVRGGYTF. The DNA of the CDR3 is TGTGCCAGCAGCCAAGTTGTTCGGGGTGGCTACACCTTC.

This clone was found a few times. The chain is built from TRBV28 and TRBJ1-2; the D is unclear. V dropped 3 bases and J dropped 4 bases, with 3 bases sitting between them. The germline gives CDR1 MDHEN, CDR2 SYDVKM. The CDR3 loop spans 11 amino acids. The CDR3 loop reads CASSFGYGYTF. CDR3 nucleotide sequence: TGTGCCAGCAGTTTCGGCTATGGCTACACCTTC.

CDR3 in DNA: TGTGCCAGCAGCTCGCGGGGGCCAGATGAGCAGTTCTTC. It codes for CASSSRGPDEQFF. The chain couples TRBV5-4 to TRBJ2-1, with D perhaps TRBD2 (7 bases). The CDR3 is 13 amino acids. Germline V gives CDR1 SGHNT, CDR2 YYREEE (reference sequence). Between the trimmed V and J ends, which lost 3 bases and 8 bases, there was a span of 12 bases.

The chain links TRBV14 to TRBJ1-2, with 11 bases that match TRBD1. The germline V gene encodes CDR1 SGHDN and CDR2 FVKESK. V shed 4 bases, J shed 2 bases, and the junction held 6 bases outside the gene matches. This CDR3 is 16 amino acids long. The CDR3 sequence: CASSPRTGGFNYGYTF. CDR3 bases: TGTGCCAGCAGCCCGCGGACAGGGGGCTTCAACTATGGCTACACCTTC. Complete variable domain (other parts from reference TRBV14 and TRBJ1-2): EAGVTQFPSHSVIEKGQTVTLRCDPISGHDNLYWYRRVMGKEIKFLLHFVKESKQDESGMPNNRFLAERTGGTYSTLKVQPAELEDSGVYFCASSPRTGGFNYGYTFGSGTRLTVV.

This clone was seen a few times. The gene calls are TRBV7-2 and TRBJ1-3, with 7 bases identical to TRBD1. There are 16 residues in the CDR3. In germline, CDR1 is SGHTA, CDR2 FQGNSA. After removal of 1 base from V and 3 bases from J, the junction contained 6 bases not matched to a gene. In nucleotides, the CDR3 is TGTGCCAGCAGCTTAGATGCAGGGGGGTTTGGAAACACCATATATTTT. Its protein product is CASSLDAGGFGNTIYF.

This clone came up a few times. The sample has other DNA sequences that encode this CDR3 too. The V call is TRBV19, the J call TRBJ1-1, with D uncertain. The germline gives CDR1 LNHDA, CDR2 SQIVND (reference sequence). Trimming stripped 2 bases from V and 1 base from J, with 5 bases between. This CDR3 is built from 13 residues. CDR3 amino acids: CASSIRGNTEAFF. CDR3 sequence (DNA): TGTGCCAGTAGTATACGGGGGAACACTGAAGCTTTCTTT.

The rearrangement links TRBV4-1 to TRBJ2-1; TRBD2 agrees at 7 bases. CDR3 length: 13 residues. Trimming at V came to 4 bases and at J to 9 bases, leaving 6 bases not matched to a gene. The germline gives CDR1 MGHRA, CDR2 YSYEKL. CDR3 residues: CASSLGRAGEQFF. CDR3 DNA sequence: TGCGCCAGCAGCCTAGGGAGGGCCGGTGAGCAGTTCTTC.

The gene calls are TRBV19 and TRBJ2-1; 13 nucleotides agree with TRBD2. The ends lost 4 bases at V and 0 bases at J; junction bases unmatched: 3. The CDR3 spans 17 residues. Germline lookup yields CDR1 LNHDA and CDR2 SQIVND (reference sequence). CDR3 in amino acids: CASSTRTSGSSYNEQFF. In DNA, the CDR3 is TGTGCCAGTAGTACTAGGACTAGCGGGAGCTCCTACAATGAGCAGTTCTTC.

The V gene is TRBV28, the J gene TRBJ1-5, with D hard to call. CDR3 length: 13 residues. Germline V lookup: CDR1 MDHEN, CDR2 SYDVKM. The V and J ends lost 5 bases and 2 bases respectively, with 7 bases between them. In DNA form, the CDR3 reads TGTGCCAGCAGTCCTGGAGGCAATCAGCCCCAGCATTTT. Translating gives CASSPGGNQPQHF. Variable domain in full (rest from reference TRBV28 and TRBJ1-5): DVKVTQSSRYLVKRTGEKVFLECVQDMDHENMFWYRQDPGLGLRLIYFSYDVKMKEKGDIPEGYSVSREKKERFSLILESASTNQTSMYLCASSPGGNQPQHFGDGTRLSIL.

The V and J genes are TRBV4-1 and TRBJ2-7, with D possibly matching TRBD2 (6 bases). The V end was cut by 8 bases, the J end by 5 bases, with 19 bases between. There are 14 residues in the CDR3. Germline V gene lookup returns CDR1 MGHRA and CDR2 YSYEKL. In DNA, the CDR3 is TGCGCCAGCTCTCTAACCGGAGGGTTTAACGAGCAGTACTTC. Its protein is CASSLTGGFNEQYF.

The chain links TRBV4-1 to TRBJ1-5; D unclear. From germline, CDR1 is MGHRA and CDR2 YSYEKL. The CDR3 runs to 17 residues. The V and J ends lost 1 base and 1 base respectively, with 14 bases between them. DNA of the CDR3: TGCGCCAGCAGCCAAGTGCCAGCCCTAGGCAGCAATCAGCCCCAGCATTTT. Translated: CASSQVPALGSNQPQHF.

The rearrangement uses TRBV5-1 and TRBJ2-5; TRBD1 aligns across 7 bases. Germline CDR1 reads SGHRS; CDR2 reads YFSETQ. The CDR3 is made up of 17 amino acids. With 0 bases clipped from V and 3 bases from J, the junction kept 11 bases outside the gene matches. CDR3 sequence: CASSLEAVPQGKETQYF. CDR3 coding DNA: TGCGCCAGCAGCTTGGAGGCCGTACCACAGGGGAAAGAGACCCAGTACTTC.

The DNA for the CDR3 is TGTGCCAGCAGCCCCGGGGGGAGCCACGACTACGAGCAGTACTTC. Its translation: CASSPGGSHDYEQYF. The V gene is TRBV28, the J gene TRBJ2-7, with 7 bases matching TRBD2. CDR3 length: 15 amino acids. V gave up 6 bases and J gave up 3 bases; unmatched junction bases: 11. CDR1 and CDR2 from the germline V gene are MDHEN and SYDVKM.

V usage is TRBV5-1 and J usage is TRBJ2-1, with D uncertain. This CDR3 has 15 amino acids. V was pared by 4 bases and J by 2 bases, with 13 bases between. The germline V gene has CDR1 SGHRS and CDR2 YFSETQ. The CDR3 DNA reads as TGCGCCAGCAGCCGCCCGGCGGCAACCTACAATGAGCAGTTCTTC. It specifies CASSRPAATYNEQFF.

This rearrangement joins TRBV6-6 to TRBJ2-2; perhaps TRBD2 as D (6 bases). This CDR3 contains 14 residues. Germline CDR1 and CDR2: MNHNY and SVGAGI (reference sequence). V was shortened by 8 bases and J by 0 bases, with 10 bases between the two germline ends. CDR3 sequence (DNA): TGTGCCAGCGCGGGACGGACGAACACCGGGGAGCTGTTTTTT. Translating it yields CASAGRTNTGELFF.

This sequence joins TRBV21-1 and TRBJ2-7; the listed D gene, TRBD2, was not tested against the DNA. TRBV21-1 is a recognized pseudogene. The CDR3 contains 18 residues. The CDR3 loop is CASSNKGAGRWETYEQYF. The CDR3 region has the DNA TGTGCCAGCAGCAACAAAGGCGCGGGAAGGTGGGAAACCTACGAGCAGTACTTC.

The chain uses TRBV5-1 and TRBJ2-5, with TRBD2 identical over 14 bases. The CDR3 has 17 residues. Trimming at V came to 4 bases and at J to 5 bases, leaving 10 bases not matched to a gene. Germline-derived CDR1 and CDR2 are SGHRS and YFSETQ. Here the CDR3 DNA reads TGCGCCAGCAGCCCTGGGACTAGCGGGAGTACCAGGGAGACCCAGTACTTC. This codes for CASSPGTSGSTRETQYF.

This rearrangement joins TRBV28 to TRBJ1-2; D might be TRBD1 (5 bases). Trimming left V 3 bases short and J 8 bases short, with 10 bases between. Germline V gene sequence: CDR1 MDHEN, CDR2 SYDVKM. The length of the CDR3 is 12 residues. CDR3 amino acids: CASSFKGSGYTF. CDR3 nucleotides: TGTGCCAGCAGTTTCAAGGGGTCGGGCTACACCTTC.

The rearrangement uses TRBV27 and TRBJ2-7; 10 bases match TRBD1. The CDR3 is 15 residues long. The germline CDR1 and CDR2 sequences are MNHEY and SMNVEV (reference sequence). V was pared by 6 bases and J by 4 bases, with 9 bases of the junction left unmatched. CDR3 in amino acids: CASSSMGTGVYEQYF. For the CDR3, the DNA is TGTGCCAGCAGCTCTATGGGGACAGGGGTTTACGAGCAGTACTTC.

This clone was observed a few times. CDR3 nucleotide sequence: TGTGCCAGCACCCCCGAGCCGACAGGCCCCTGGAATTCACCCCTCCACTTT. This codes for CASTPEPTGPWNSPLHF. J is TRBJ1-6 and V is TRBV2; maybe TRBD1 (6 bases). Germline V gene lookup returns CDR1 SNHLY and CDR2 FYNNEI. V was shortened by 7 bases and J by 7 bases, with 23 bases between the two germline ends. The CDR3 has 17 residues.

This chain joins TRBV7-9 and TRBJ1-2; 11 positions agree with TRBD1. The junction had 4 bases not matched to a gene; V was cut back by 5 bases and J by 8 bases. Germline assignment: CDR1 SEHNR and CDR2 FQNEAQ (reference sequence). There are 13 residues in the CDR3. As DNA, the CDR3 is TGTGCCAGCAGCCGGACAGGGGGCTGGGGCTACACCTTC. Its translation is CASSRTGGWGYTF.

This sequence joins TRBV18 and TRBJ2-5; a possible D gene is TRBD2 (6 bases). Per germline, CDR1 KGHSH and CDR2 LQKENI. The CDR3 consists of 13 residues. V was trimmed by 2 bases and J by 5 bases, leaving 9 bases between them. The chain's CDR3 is CASSPAGSETQYF. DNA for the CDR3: TGTGCCAGCTCACCAGCGGGGTCGGAGACCCAGTACTTC.